The rows below give T cell receptor beta chains drawn from one sample of a study of shared clonotypes between healthy human individuals. Clones were sequenced by immunoSEQ multiplex PCR, and TCRdb holds only the in-frame ones, with some missing. There are about 550,000 clones in the sample; around 95% occur only once, and 0.11% lies in the top ten. The sample comprised naive CD8+ T cells sorted from blood. The receptor source for this set is a woman between 25 and 40 years old in good health. Both conserved end residues are part of each CDR3. Each record gives: D gene, clone size, J gene, V gene, CDR3 DNA, CDR3 protein. D genes are given only for firm matches. Clone size is not always given. Where it is, it says once, few, many or a class for expanded clones.

D gene: TRBD1
clone size: -
J gene: TRBJ1-1
V gene: TRBV27
CDR3 DNA: TGTGCCAGCAGACTCGCAGGGGGGGAAACTGAAGCTTTCTTT
CDR3 protein: CASRLAGGETEAFF

D gene: -
clone size: once
J gene: TRBJ2-7
V gene: TRBV6-1
CDR3 DNA: TGTGCCACCAGAGGCTCCACCCCTCTCGAGCAGTACTTC
CDR3 protein: CATRGSTPLEQYF

D gene: -
clone size: -
J gene: TRBJ2-7
V gene: TRBV9
CDR3 DNA: TGTGCCAGCAGCGTAGGGGGCTCGACCTACGAGCAGTACTTC
CDR3 protein: CASSVGGSTYEQYF

D gene: -
clone size: -
J gene: TRBJ1-1
V gene: TRBV27
CDR3 DNA: TGTGCCACTTCACAGGGCCTGAACACTGAAGCTTTCTTT
CDR3 protein: CATSQGLNTEAFF

D gene: TRBD2
clone size: -
J gene: TRBJ2-3
V gene: TRBV5-6
CDR3 DNA: TGTGCCAGCAGCTTAGTTGCTAGCGGGATTTTCACAGATACGCAGTATTTT
CDR3 protein: CASSLVASGIFTDTQYF

D gene: -
clone size: -
J gene: TRBJ2-1
V gene: TRBV7-9
CDR3 DNA: TGTGCCAGCAGCTCTACGACCTACAATGAGCAGTTCTTC
CDR3 protein: CASSSTTYNEQFF

D gene: -
clone size: once
J gene: TRBJ2-1
V gene: TRBV20-1
CDR3 DNA: TGCAGTGTAGCGGACAATGAGCAGTTCTTC
CDR3 protein: CSVADNEQFF

D gene: -
clone size: -
J gene: TRBJ1-1
V gene: TRBV19
CDR3 DNA: TGTGCCAGTACAACCGGGACAACGAACACTGAAGCTTTCTTT
CDR3 protein: CASTTGTTNTEAFF

D gene: TRBD1
clone size: -
J gene: TRBJ1-2
V gene: TRBV9
CDR3 DNA: TGTGCCAGCAGCGTAGCAGGGGGCTTTGGCTACACCTTC
CDR3 protein: CASSVAGGFGYTF

D gene: TRBD2
clone size: -
J gene: TRBJ2-3
V gene: TRBV6-6
CDR3 DNA: TGTGCAACTAGCGGGGACGAGGATACGCAGTATTTT
CDR3 protein: CATSGDEDTQYF

D gene: TRBD2
clone size: -
J gene: TRBJ2-5
V gene: TRBV25-1
CDR3 DNA: TGTGCCAGCAGCGGTGTTGATGGGCTAGCGGCTCAAGAGACCCAGTACTTC
CDR3 protein: CASSGVDGLAAQETQYF

D gene: -
clone size: -
J gene: TRBJ2-7
V gene: TRBV29-1
CDR3 DNA: TGCAGCGTTGAAGGACCGGCCCCCTACGAGCAGTACTTC
CDR3 protein: CSVEGPAPYEQYF

D gene: -
clone size: -
J gene: TRBJ1-1
V gene: TRBV2
CDR3 DNA: TGTGCCAGCAGTGACCCCAACAGGGTCACTGAAGCTTTCTTT
CDR3 protein: CASSDPNRVTEAFF

D gene: -
clone size: -
J gene: TRBJ1-6
V gene: TRBV6-5
CDR3 DNA: TGTGCCAGCAGTTACATGGACAGCAATTCACCCCTCCACTTT
CDR3 protein: CASSYMDSNSPLHF

D gene: -
clone size: -
J gene: TRBJ2-3
V gene: TRBV2
CDR3 DNA: TGTGCCAGCAGTGAATTTGCTGGAGGGCCAGATACGCAGTATTTT
CDR3 protein: CASSEFAGGPDTQYF

D gene: -
clone size: -
J gene: TRBJ1-1
V gene: TRBV5-1
CDR3 DNA: TGCGCCAGCAGATCCCCCGGGAGCGCTGAAGCTTTCTTT
CDR3 protein: CASRSPGSAEAFF

D gene: -
clone size: once
J gene: TRBJ2-2
V gene: TRBV25-1
CDR3 DNA: TGTGCCAGCAGTATGGGCGGGGAGCTGTTTTTT
CDR3 protein: CASSMGGELFF

D gene: TRBD1
clone size: once
J gene: TRBJ2-7
V gene: TRBV7-7
CDR3 DNA: TGTGCCAGCAGTTTTGGGACAGCCTCCTACGAGCAGTACTTC
CDR3 protein: CASSFGTASYEQYF

D gene: -
clone size: -
J gene: TRBJ2-7
V gene: TRBV7-2
CDR3 DNA: TGTGCCAGCAGCTTTGGTTGGGGGATGGCCTACGAGCAGTACTTC
CDR3 protein: CASSFGWGMAYEQYF

D gene: -
clone size: few
J gene: TRBJ2-5
V gene: TRBV27
CDR3 DNA: TGTGCCAGCAGTTTAGAAGAGACCCAGTACTTC
CDR3 protein: CASSLEETQYF

D gene: TRBD1
clone size: -
J gene: TRBJ2-7
V gene: TRBV5-1
CDR3 DNA: TGCGCCAGCAGCACAGGGGTTACCTACGAGCAGTACTTC
CDR3 protein: CASSTGVTYEQYF

D gene: -
clone size: -
J gene: TRBJ1-5
V gene: TRBV7-1
CDR3 DNA: TGTGCCAGCAGCCACGCTTCGGGGAATCAGCCCCAGCATTTT
CDR3 protein: CASSHASGNQPQHF

D gene: -
clone size: -
J gene: TRBJ2-2
V gene: TRBV2
CDR3 DNA: TGTGCCAGCAGTGGACCCCAAGAGACGAACACCGGGGAGCTGTTTTTT
CDR3 protein: CASSGPQETNTGELFF

D gene: -
clone size: -
J gene: TRBJ2-1
V gene: TRBV28
CDR3 DNA: TGTGCCAGCACCCCCGTAGGAGACAATGAGCAGTTCTTC
CDR3 protein: CASTPVGDNEQFF

D gene: -
clone size: -
J gene: TRBJ2-2
V gene: TRBV2
CDR3 DNA: TGTGCCAGCGCTTCCGCGGAAAACGCGAACACCGGGGAGCTGTTTTTT
CDR3 protein: CASASAENANTGELFF

D gene: TRBD2
clone size: -
J gene: TRBJ2-1
V gene: TRBV30
CDR3 DNA: TGTGCCTGGAGTCCCTTTCTAGCGGGAGGAAGTGAGCAGTTCTTC
CDR3 protein: CAWSPFLAGGSEQFF

D gene: TRBD2
clone size: -
J gene: TRBJ2-1
V gene: TRBV19
CDR3 DNA: TGTGCCAGTAGTATCGAGGCTAGCGGGAGCAATGAGCAGTTCTTC
CDR3 protein: CASSIEASGSNEQFF

D gene: -
clone size: once
J gene: TRBJ2-7
V gene: TRBV13
CDR3 DNA: TGTGCCAGCAGTTACGAAACAGGGATTTGGCAGTACTTC
CDR3 protein: CASSYETGIWQYF

D gene: TRBD2
clone size: -
J gene: TRBJ2-2
V gene: TRBV27
CDR3 DNA: TGTGCCAGCAGAGGGGAGGGAATCGGGGAGCTGTTTTTT
CDR3 protein: CASRGEGIGELFF

D gene: -
clone size: -
J gene: TRBJ2-7
V gene: TRBV5-1
CDR3 DNA: TGCGCCAGCAGCCCGGGTCGGGGCCCGTACGAGCAGTACTTC
CDR3 protein: CASSPGRGPYEQYF

D gene: TRBD1
clone size: once
J gene: TRBJ1-2
V gene: TRBV28
CDR3 DNA: TGTGCCACGCGGGACAGAGAGTATGGCTACACCTTC
CDR3 protein: CATRDREYGYTF

D gene: -
clone size: -
J gene: TRBJ1-2
V gene: TRBV14
CDR3 DNA: TGTGCCAGCAGCCAAGATCAACCAGGCGGCTATGGCTACACCTTC
CDR3 protein: CASSQDQPGGYGYTF

D gene: -
clone size: few
J gene: TRBJ1-1
V gene: TRBV9
CDR3 DNA: TGTGCCAGCAGCGTCACCAGGAACACTGAAGCTTTCTTT
CDR3 protein: CASSVTRNTEAFF

D gene: -
clone size: once
J gene: TRBJ2-1
V gene: TRBV9
CDR3 DNA: TGTGCCAGCAGCGTAGAGGCGGGACGAAACAATGAGCAGTTCTTC
CDR3 protein: CASSVEAGRNNEQFF

D gene: -
clone size: -
J gene: TRBJ1-2
V gene: TRBV15
CDR3 DNA: TGTGCCACCAGCATTCACGGACCAAAGGAGGGGTTGGACGGCGGCTACACCTTC
CDR3 protein: CATSIHGPKEGLDGGYTF

D gene: -
clone size: once
J gene: TRBJ2-3
V gene: TRBV27
CDR3 DNA: TGTGCCAGCAGTTTATCGACCAGGGCAGATACGCAGTATTTT
CDR3 protein: CASSLSTRADTQYF

D gene: -
clone size: -
J gene: TRBJ2-7
V gene: TRBV4-1
CDR3 DNA: TGCGCCAGCAGCTATGATTCTAGCTCGGCCTACGAGCAGTACTTC
CDR3 protein: CASSYDSSSAYEQYF

D gene: -
clone size: -
J gene: TRBJ2-2
V gene: TRBV28
CDR3 DNA: TGTGCCAGCAGTTTTGAGGGGCCCGGGGAGCTGTTTTTT
CDR3 protein: CASSFEGPGELFF

D gene: -
clone size: once
J gene: TRBJ1-3
V gene: TRBV27
CDR3 DNA: TGTGCCAGCAGTTTACTTGAGGGGGGCGTATATTTT
CDR3 protein: CASSLLEGGVYF

D gene: -
clone size: -
J gene: TRBJ2-6
V gene: TRBV27
CDR3 DNA: TGTGCCAGCACCGGTTCTGGGGCCAACGTCCTGACTTTC
CDR3 protein: CASTGSGANVLTF

D gene: TRBD2
clone size: once
J gene: TRBJ2-5
V gene: TRBV5-4
CDR3 DNA: TGTGCCAGCAGGCCCGAACTAGCGGGAAGGGAGACCCAGTACTTC
CDR3 protein: CASRPELAGRETQYF

D gene: -
clone size: -
J gene: TRBJ1-4
V gene: TRBV2
CDR3 DNA: TGTGCCAGCACCAAGATTGCAACTAATGAAAAACTGTTTTTT
CDR3 protein: CASTKIATNEKLFF

D gene: TRBD2
clone size: -
J gene: TRBJ2-1
V gene: TRBV13
CDR3 DNA: TGTGCCAGCAGCTCCAGCGGGAGTAGGAACAATGAGCAGTTCTTC
CDR3 protein: CASSSSGSRNNEQFF

D gene: TRBD2
clone size: -
J gene: TRBJ2-3
V gene: TRBV25-1
CDR3 DNA: TGTGCCAGCAGTGACACTAGCGGGAGCATGACAGATACGCAGTATTTT
CDR3 protein: CASSDTSGSMTDTQYF

D gene: -
clone size: -
J gene: TRBJ2-3
V gene: TRBV27
CDR3 DNA: TGTGCCAGCAGGGCGGGAACCTCTCCCAGGGGCACAGATACGCAGTATTTT
CDR3 protein: CASRAGTSPRGTDTQYF

D gene: -
clone size: once
J gene: TRBJ2-1
V gene: TRBV6-1
CDR3 DNA: TGTGCCAGCAGTTACGGCAATGAGCAGTTCTTC
CDR3 protein: CASSYGNEQFF

D gene: -
clone size: -
J gene: TRBJ1-1
V gene: TRBV27
CDR3 DNA: TGTGCCAGCAGGTGGGTCCAGGGAAGTACTGAAGCTTTCTTT
CDR3 protein: CASRWVQGSTEAFF

D gene: TRBD1
clone size: -
J gene: TRBJ1-6
V gene: TRBV6-1
CDR3 DNA: TGTGCCAGCAGTGGACAGGGGAGCGTCTATAATTCACCCCTCCACTTT
CDR3 protein: CASSGQGSVYNSPLHF

D gene: -
clone size: once
J gene: TRBJ1-1
V gene: TRBV7-9
CDR3 DNA: TGTGCCAGCAGCCCCCCGTCCGGGACGCGGGCAACTGAAGCTTTCTTT
CDR3 protein: CASSPPSGTRATEAFF

D gene: -
clone size: -
J gene: TRBJ1-1
V gene: TRBV5-1
CDR3 DNA: TGCGCCAGCAGCTTGGCGGAGGGGCACACTGAAGCTTTCTTT
CDR3 protein: CASSLAEGHTEAFF